The text below deals with one T cell receptor beta chain. This sample stems from a study of Ad26.COV2.S vaccination and SARS-CoV-2 variants. Looking at the study overall: Ad26.COV2.S, an intramuscular injection, was given once or twice 56 days apart.

Sample treatment: over 15 received Ad26.COV2.S at low or high dose, single or two shots; about 5 received placebo; per-sample allocation not given. Collection of samples fell on day 63 after the first vaccine or placebo injection. In Boston, the donor was an adult between 18-55 years of age. The study used a vaccine consisting of an Ad26 vector that expressed Wuhan-strain SARS-CoV-2 spike. The method was immunoSEQ multiplex PCR; TCRdb's version includes in-frame clones alone and lacks a portion of them. The table lists roughly 350,000 clones, 75% to 90% of them singletons, with approximately 5% in the top ten. Germline CDR1 is SGHTS and CDR2 is YDEGEE. The CDR3 runs 13 residues. The V end lost 4 bases, the J end lost 4 bases, and 11 bases lay between the germline ends.

The TCR comes from a person between 18 and 60 years old who received the Ad26.COV2.S COVID-19 vaccine or a placebo. This chain uses TRBV5-8 with TRBJ1-1; D is undetermined. The specimen was peripheral blood, collected in a trial of Ad26.COV2.S vaccine versus placebo. The CDR3 sequence is CASSRREATEAFF. As DNA, the CDR3 is TGTGCCAGCAGCCGTAGAGAGGCCACTGAAGCTTTCTTT.